A selection of T cell receptor beta chains follows, all from one sample in a study of cytomegalovirus exposure and HLA in healthy donors. TCRdb keeps only in-frame clones here, not all; method: immunoSEQ multiplex PCR. Recorded for this sample: just under 60,000 clones. The specimen sequenced was PBMCs. Receptor source: a male donor in good health and CMV-seronegative. CDR3s include the opening cysteine and the closing phenylalanine or tryptophan. The D gene is left open where the match is weak.

v_call,j_call,d_call,cdr3_aa,cdr3_nt
TRBV5-4,TRBJ2-1,TRBD2,CASSLAGGTYNEQFF,TGTGCCAGCAGTTTAGCGGGGGGGACCTACAATGAGCAGTTCTTC
TRBV28,TRBJ1-3,NA,CASSLIRGSSGNTIYF,TGTGCCAGCAGTCTCATTCGAGGGAGCTCTGGAAACACCATATATTTT
TRBV18,TRBJ2-7,TRBD2,CASSPPASGGYEQYF,TGTGCCAGCTCACCACCAGCTAGCGGGGGTTACGAGCAGTACTTC
TRBV5-1,TRBJ1-1,NA,CASSQQGNTEAFF,TGCGCCAGCAGTCAGCAGGGGAACACTGAAGCTTTCTTT
TRBV28,TRBJ2-3,TRBD1,CASKKVGTGTTSTDTQYF,TGTGCCAGCAAAAAGGTCGGGACAGGGACAACTAGCACAGATACGCAGTATTTT
TRBV28,TRBJ2-3,TRBD2,CASSSILLAGSADTQYF,TGTGCCAGCAGTTCGATCCTACTAGCGGGGTCGGCAGATACGCAGTATTTT
TRBV5-1,TRBJ1-6,TRBD1,CASSPGGGDSPLHF,TGCGCCAGCAGCCCAGGGGGCGGGGATTCACCCCTACACTTT
TRBV18,TRBJ1-4,NA,CASSPGGNVGEKLFF,TGTGCCAGCTCACCCGGAGGTAATGTCGGTGAAAAACTGTTTTTT
TRBV6-5,TRBJ1-5,NA,CASSLSGYNQPQHF,TGTGCCAGCAGCCTCTCCGGGTATAATCAGCCCCAGCATTTT
TRBV27,TRBJ1-5,NA,CASSLSRASPQHF,TGTGCCAGCAGTTTATCCAGGGCATCGCCCCAGCATTTT
TRBV7-9,TRBJ1-6,TRBD1,CASSQTEQGNSPLHF,TGTGCCAGCAGCCAAACCGAACAGGGGAACTCACCCCTCCACTTT
TRBV5-4,TRBJ2-3,TRBD2,CASSFGGAQIDTQYF,TGTGCCAGCAGCTTCGGGGGGGCGCAAATAGATACGCAGTATTTT
TRBV19,TRBJ2-1,TRBD2,CASSIRPSGVYNEQFF,TGTGCCAGTAGTATAAGGCCTAGCGGGGTTTACAATGAGCAGTTCTTC
TRBV2,TRBJ2-1,TRBD2,CASSGGLAGGPGEQFF,TGTGCCAGCAGTGGGGGACTAGCGGGAGGGCCGGGTGAGCAGTTCTTC
TRBV4-3,TRBJ1-1,NA,CASSQVGFDRLVLTEAFF,TGCGCCAGCAGCCAAGTTGGTTTTGACAGGTTGGTACTCACTGAAGCTTTCTTT
TRBV4-3,TRBJ1-2,NA,CASSQDPQGAVQGYTF,TGCGCCAGCAGCCAAGATCCGCAGGGCGCGGTGCAAGGCTACACCTTC
TRBV28,TRBJ2-3,NA,CASSLTGEGTDTQYF,TGTGCCAGCAGTCTGACCGGGGAAGGCACAGATACGCAGTATTTT
TRBV29-1,TRBJ2-1,TRBD2,CSATKGLAGYEQFF,TGCAGCGCGACGAAGGGACTAGCGGGTTATGAGCAGTTCTTC
TRBV28,TRBJ2-7,NA,CASRTGSYEQYF,TGTGCCAGCAGGACAGGTTCCTACGAGCAGTACTTC
TRBV4-1,TRBJ2-3,TRBD2,CASSQDMAGGLGTQYF,TGCGCCAGCAGCCAAGATATGGCGGGAGGGCTGGGTACGCAGTATTTT
TRBV28,TRBJ2-7,NA,CASSLAGVEQYF,TGTGCCAGCAGTTTGGCAGGGGTCGAGCAGTACTTC
TRBV9,TRBJ2-7,NA,CASSEGFSYEQYF,TGTGCCAGCAGCGAGGGGTTTTCCTACGAGCAGTACTTC
TRBV2,TRBJ1-1,TRBD1,CASSEAQGEDTEAFF,TGTGCCAGCAGTGAAGCGCAGGGGGAAGACACTGAAGCTTTCTTT
TRBV6-4,TRBJ2-7,NA,CASSSRGKFYEQYF,TGTGCCAGCAGCTCGCGAGGGAAATTCTACGAGCAGTACTTC
TRBV5-1,TRBJ2-5,TRBD2,CASSLSLAGGQETQYF,TGCGCCAGCAGCTTATCCCTAGCGGGGGGGCAAGAGACCCAGTACTTC
TRBV6-5,TRBJ1-2,NA,CASSVGGSKAGYTF,TGTGCCAGCAGTGTGGGAGGGTCGAAGGCTGGCTACACCTTC
TRBV28,TRBJ1-2,NA,CASTSGNPYGYTF,TGTGCCAGCACTTCGGGGAACCCCTATGGCTACACCTTC
TRBV9,TRBJ2-3,TRBD2,CASSVVGTSTDKQYF,TGTGCCAGCAGCGTAGTCGGGACTAGCACAGATAAGCAGTATTTT
TRBV19,TRBJ1-1,TRBD1,CASSILPTGRTEAFF,TGTGCCAGTAGTATACTCCCGACAGGGCGCACTGAAGCTTTCTTT
TRBV18,TRBJ1-1,TRBD1,CASSPPGQTEAFF,TGTGCCAGCTCACCACCGGGACAGACTGAAGCTTTCTTT
TRBV11-2,TRBJ2-1,TRBD2,CASSPRAGEAEEQFF,TGTGCCAGCAGCCCAAGAGCGGGGGAGGCGGAGGAGCAGTTCTTC
TRBV9,TRBJ1-2,TRBD1,CASSDFSGQAGGYTF,TGTGCCAGCAGCGACTTCTCCGGACAGGCCGGCGGCTACACCTTC
TRBV9,TRBJ1-5,NA,CASSADGDNQPQHF,TGTGCCAGCAGCGCCGACGGGGATAATCAGCCCCAGCATTTT